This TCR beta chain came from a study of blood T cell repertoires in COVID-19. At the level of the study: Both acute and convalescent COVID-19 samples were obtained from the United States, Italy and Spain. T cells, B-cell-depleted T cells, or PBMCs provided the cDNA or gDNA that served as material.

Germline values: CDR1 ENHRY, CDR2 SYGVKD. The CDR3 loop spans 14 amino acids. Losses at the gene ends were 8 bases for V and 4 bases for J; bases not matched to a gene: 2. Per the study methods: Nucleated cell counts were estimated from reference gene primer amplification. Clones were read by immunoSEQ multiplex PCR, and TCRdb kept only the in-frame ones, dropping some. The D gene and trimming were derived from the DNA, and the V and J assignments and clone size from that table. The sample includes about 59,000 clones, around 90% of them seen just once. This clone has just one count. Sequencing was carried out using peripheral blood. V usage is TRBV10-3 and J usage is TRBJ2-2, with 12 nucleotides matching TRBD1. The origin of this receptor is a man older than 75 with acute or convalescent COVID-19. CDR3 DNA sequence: TGTGCCATCGCGGGACAGGGGGCCACCGGGGAGCTGTTTTTT. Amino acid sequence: CAIAGQGATGELFF.